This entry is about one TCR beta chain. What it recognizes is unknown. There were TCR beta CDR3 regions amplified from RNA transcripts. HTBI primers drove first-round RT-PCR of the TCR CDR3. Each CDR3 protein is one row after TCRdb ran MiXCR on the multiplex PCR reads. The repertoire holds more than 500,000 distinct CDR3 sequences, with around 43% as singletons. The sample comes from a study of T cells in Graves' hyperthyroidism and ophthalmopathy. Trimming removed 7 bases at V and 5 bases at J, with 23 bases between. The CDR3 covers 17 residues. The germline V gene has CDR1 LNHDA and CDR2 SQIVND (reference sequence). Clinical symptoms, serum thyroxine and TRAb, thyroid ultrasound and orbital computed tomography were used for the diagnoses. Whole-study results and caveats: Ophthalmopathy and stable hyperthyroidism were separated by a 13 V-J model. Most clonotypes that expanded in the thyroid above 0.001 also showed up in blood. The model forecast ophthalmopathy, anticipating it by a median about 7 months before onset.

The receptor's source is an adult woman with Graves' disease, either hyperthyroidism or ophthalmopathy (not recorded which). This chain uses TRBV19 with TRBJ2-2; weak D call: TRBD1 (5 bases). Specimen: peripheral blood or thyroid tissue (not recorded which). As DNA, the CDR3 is TGTGCCAGTACCCCAAGGTGGGGCGGTACGGAGACCGGGGAGCTGTTTTTT. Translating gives CASTPRWGGTETGELFF.